This T cell receptor beta chain was sequenced in a study of beta chain features in type 1 diabetes. Sorting based on CD45RO/CCR7/CD25/CD127/CD95/CD27 separated CD4+ naive, central memory, regulatory and stem cell-like memory cells. V was cut by 4 bases and J by 7 bases, with 11 bases left in between. The CDR3 loop spans 13 amino acids. CDR1 SEHNR and CDR2 FQNEAQ come from the germline V gene (reference sequence). Expressed TCRB transcripts were sequenced because the entire RNA isolate underwent reverse transcription. Measured with immunoSEQ multiplex PCR; TCRdb has only the in-frame clones, and not every one. The sample lists 250,000 to 350,000 clones; around 15% were seen once.

The chain is built from TRBV7-9 and TRBJ1-5; D unclear. The sequence was obtained from a man aged 25-45 years in good health. The sequencing sample was made of central memory CD4+ T cells from blood. The CDR3, as DNA: TGTGCCAGCAGCTCCACGGTAAAGCAGCCCCAGCATTTT. This sequence encodes CASSSTVKQPQHF.